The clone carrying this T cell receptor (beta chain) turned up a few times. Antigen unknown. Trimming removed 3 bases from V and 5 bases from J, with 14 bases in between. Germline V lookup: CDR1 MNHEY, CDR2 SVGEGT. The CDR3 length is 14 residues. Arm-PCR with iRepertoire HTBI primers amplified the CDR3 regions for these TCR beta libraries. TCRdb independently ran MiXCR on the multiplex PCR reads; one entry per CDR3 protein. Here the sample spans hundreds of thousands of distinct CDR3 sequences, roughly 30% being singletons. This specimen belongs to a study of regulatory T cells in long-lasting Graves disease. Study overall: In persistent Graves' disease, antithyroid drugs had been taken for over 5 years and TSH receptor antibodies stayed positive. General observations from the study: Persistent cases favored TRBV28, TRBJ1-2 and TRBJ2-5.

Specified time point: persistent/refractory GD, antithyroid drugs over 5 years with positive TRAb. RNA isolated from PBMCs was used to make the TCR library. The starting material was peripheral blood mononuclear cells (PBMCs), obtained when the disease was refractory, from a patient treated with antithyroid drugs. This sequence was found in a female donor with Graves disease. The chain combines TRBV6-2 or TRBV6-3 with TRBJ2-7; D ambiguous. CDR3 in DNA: TGTGCCAGCAGTTATCTGCGGCGGTTTAACGAGCAGTACTTC. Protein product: CASSYLRRFNEQYF.